The next 8 T cell receptor beta chains were all read from a single sample in a study of blood T cell repertoires in COVID-19. Here immunoSEQ multiplex PCR was the method, and the copy in TCRdb shows in-frame clones only, minus some. The data contain around 310,000 clones, over 75% of them singletons. The material sequenced was PBMCs or T cells enriched from blood (not recorded which). These TCRs come from a woman in her forties who had recovered from COVID-19.

V usage is TRBV6-5 and J usage is TRBJ2-7; TRBD2 matches at 12 bases. Looked up from germline, CDR1 is MNHEY and CDR2 is SVGAGI. With 5 bases clipped from V and 5 bases from J, the junction kept 7 bases outside the gene matches. The length of the CDR3 is 15 residues. CDR3 sequence reads: CASSPRLAGVNEQYF. For the CDR3, the DNA is TGTGCCAGCAGTCCAAGACTAGCGGGGGTGAACGAGCAGTACTTC.

This clone has more than one count but fewer than ten. The chain links TRBV5-1 to TRBJ2-2; the D gene is possibly TRBD2 (6 bases). The CDR3 spans 16 residues. V gave up 0 bases and J gave up 0 bases, with 9 bases separating them. CDR1 is SGHRS and CDR2 is YFSETQ in the germline V gene. CDR3 bases: TGCGCCAGCAGCTTGGAGGGACTCTCGAACACCGGGGAGCTGTTTTTT. This codes for CASSLEGLSNTGELFF.

This clone has only one observation. The chain joins TRBV7-2 to TRBJ2-2; 7 positions match TRBD1. The V segment lost 5 bases and the J segment 4 bases; nucleotides outside the gene matches: 7. The CDR3 consists of 15 residues. Germline assignment: CDR1 SGHTA and CDR2 FQGNSA. This chain's CDR3 is CASSPWDSPTGELFF. In DNA, the CDR3 is TGTGCCAGCAGCCCTTGGGACAGTCCCACCGGGGAGCTGTTTTTT. Full variable domain (outside the CDR3, taken from reference TRBV7-2 and TRBJ2-2): GAGVSQSPSNKVTEKGKDVELRCDPISGHTALYWYRQSLGQGLEFLIYFQGNSAPDKSGLPSDRFSAERTGGSVSTLTIQRTQQEDSAVYLCASSPWDSPTGELFFGEGSRLTVL.

The chain is built from TRBV28 and TRBJ1-5; D is possibly TRBD1 (6 bases). The germline V gene has CDR1 MDHEN and CDR2 SYDVKM. Trimming removed 7 bases at V and 2 bases at J, with 18 bases between. This CDR3 spans 16 amino acids. CDR3: CASTTRGGWGNQPQHF. The CDR3 region has the DNA TGTGCCAGCACCACGCGGGGGGGCTGGGGCAATCAGCCCCAGCATTTT.

The chain joins TRBV18 to TRBJ2-1, with D perhaps TRBD1 (6 bases). From germline, CDR1 is KGHSH and CDR2 LQKENI. This CDR3 contains 17 residues. V lost 2 bases and J lost 5, with 19 bases in between. CDR3 region: CASSPSQGEGVNNEQFF. The CDR3 region has the DNA TGTGCCAGCTCACCATCCCAAGGTGAGGGGGTCAACAATGAGCAGTTCTTC.

The rearrangement joins TRBV5-1 to TRBJ2-3, with 10 bases identical to TRBD2. CDR3 length: 17 residues. Germline trimming cut 0 bases from V and 4 bases from J; bases unmatched to any gene: 8. From germline, CDR1 is SGHRS and CDR2 YFSETQ. The chain's CDR3 is CASSLVPAGGPSDTQYF. The CDR3 nucleotides are TGCGCCAGCAGCTTGGTACCAGCGGGAGGGCCTTCAGATACGCAGTATTTT.

The rearrangement joins TRBV15 to TRBJ2-7, with TRBD1 identical over 10 bases. This CDR3 region has 15 residues. V was clipped by 1 base and J by 3 bases; unmatched bases: 3. The V gene's germline CDR1 is LNHNV and CDR2 YYDKDF (reference sequence). The CDR3 DNA is TGTGCCACCAGCAGAGCCCGGGACAGGGGCTACGAGCAGTACTTC. Translation gives CATSRARDRGYEQYF.

This rearrangement joins TRBV6-5 to TRBJ2-1, with D perhaps TRBD2 (6 bases). There are 15 residues in the CDR3. Germline values: CDR1 MNHEY, CDR2 SVGAGI. V was clipped by 10 bases and J by 0 bases, with 16 bases between them. The CDR3 spells CATSRGGLSYNEQFF. CDR3 coding DNA: TGTGCCACTTCACGTGGGGGACTCTCCTACAATGAGCAGTTCTTC.